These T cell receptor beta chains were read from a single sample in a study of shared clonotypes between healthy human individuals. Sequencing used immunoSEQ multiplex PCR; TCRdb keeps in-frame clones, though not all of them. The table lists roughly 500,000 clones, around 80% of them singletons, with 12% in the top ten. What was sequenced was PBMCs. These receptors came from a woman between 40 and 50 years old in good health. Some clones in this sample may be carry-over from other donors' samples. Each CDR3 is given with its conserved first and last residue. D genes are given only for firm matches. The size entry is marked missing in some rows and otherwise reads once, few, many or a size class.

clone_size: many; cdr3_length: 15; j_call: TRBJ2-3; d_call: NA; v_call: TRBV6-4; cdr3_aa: CASSLSGTQGDTQYF; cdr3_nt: TGTGCCAGCAGTCTTTCCGGGACCCAGGGGGATACGCAGTATTTT
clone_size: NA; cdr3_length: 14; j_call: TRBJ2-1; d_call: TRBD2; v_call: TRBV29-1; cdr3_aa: CSVVGTSNYNEQFF; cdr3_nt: TGCAGCGTTGTGGGGACTAGTAACTACAATGAGCAGTTCTTC
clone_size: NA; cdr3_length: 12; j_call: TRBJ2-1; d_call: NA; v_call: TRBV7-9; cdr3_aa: CASSLDKFRPFF; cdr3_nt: TGTGCCAGCAGCTTAGACAAATTTAGGCCGTTCTTC
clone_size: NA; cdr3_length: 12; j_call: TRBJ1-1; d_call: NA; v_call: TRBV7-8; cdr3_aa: CASKYLDTEAFF; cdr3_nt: TGTGCCAGCAAATACCTAGACACTGAAGCTTTCTTT
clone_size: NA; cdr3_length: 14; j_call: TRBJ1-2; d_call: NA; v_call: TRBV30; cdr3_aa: CAWTPSETGYSYTF; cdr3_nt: TGTGCCTGGACCCCCTCTGAGACAGGCTATAGCTACACCTTC
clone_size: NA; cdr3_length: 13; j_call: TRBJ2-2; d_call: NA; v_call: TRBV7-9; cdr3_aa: CASSLPSAGELFF; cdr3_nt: TGTGCCAGCAGCCTCCCTAGTGCCGGGGAGCTGTTTTTT
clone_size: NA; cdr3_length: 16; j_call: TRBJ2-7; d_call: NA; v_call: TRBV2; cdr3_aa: CASSEALLAFSYEQYF; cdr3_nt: TGTGCCAGCAGTGAAGCGCTTCTAGCGTTCTCCTACGAGCAGTACTTC
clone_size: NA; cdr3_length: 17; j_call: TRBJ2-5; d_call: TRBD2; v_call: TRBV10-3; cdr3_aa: CAISLVPRIAGQETQYF; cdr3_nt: TGTGCCATCAGTTTAGTCCCTCGAATAGCGGGACAAGAGACCCAGTACTTC
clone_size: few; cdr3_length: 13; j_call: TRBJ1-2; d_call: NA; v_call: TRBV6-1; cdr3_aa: CASGGGQTYGYTF; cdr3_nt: TGTGCCAGCGGTGGAGGGCAGACCTATGGCTACACCTTC
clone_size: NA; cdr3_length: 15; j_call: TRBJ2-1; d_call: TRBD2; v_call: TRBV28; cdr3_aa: CASSETSGRAGEQFF; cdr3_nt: TGTGCCAGCAGCGAGACTAGCGGGAGGGCCGGTGAGCAGTTCTTC
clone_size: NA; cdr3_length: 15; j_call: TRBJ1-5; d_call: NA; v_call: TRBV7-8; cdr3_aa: CASSLARTQRQPQHF; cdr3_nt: TGTGCCAGCAGCTTAGCCCGGACCCAAAGGCAGCCCCAGCATTTT
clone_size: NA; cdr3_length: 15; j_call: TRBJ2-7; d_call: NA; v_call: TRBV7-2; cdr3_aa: CASSLASSAAYEQYF; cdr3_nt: TGTGCCAGCAGCTTAGCTTCCTCAGCCGCTTACGAGCAGTACTTC
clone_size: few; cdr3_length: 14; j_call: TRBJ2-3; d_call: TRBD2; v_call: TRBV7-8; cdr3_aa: CASSLATSADTQYF; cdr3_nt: TGTGCCAGCAGCTTAGCGACTAGCGCAGATACGCAGTATTTT
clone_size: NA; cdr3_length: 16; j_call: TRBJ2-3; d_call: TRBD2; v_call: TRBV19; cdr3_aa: CASSQNPGLAGATQYF; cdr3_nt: TGTGCCAGTAGTCAAAATCCGGGACTAGCGGGGGCTACGCAGTATTTT
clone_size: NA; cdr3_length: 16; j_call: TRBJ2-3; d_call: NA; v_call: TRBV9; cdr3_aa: CASSVAYYHSTDTQYF; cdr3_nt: TGTGCCAGCAGCGTAGCTTACTACCATAGCACAGATACGCAGTATTTT
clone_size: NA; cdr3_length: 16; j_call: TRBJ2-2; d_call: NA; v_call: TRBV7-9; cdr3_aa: CASSLPRVSGTGELFF; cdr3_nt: TGTGCCAGCAGCCTGCCTAGAGTAAGTGGCACCGGGGAGCTGTTTTTT
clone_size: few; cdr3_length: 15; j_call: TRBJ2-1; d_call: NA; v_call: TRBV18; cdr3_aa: CASSPASGPYNEQFF; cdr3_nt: TGTGCCAGCTCACCAGCTTCAGGCCCCTACAATGAGCAGTTCTTC
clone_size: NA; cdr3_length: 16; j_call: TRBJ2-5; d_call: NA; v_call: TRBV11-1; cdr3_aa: CASSLGPQGRQETQYF; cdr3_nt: TGTGCCAGCAGCTTAGGACCACAGGGACGGCAAGAGACCCAGTACTTC
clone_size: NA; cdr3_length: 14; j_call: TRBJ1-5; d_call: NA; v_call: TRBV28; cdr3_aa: CASSQPSSVQPQHF; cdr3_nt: TGTGCCAGCAGCCAACCTTCATCGGTCCAGCCCCAGCATTTT
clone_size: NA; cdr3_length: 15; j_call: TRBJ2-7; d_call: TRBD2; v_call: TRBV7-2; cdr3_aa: CASSLSASGSVEQYF; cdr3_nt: TGTGCCAGCAGCTTATCGGCTAGCGGGAGTGTCGAGCAGTACTTC
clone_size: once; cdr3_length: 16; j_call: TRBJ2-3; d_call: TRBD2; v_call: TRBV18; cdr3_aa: CASSKASSGSTDTQYF; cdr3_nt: TGTGCCAGCTCAAAAGCGTCTAGCGGTAGCACAGATACGCAGTATTTT
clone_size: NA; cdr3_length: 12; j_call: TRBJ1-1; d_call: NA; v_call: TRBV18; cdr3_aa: CASSPGQGEASF; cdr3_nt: TGTGCCAGCTCACCAGGCCAGGGTGAAGCCTCCTTT
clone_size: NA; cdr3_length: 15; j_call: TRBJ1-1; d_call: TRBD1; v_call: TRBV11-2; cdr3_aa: CASSYQTGGGTEAFF; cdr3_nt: TGTGCCAGCAGCTATCAGACAGGGGGCGGAACTGAAGCTTTCTTT
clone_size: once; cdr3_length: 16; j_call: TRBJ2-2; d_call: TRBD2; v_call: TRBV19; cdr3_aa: CASSIVGLAGPGELFF; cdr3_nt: TGTGCCAGTAGTATAGTGGGACTAGCGGGGCCCGGGGAGCTGTTTTTT
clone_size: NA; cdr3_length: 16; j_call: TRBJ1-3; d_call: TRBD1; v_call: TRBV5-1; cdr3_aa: CASSSDRGRSGNTIYF; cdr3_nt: TGCGCCAGCAGCTCCGACAGGGGGCGATCTGGAAACACCATATATTTT
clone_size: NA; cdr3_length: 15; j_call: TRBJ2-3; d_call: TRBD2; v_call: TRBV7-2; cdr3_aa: CASSGASGSADTQYF; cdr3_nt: TGTGCCAGCAGCGGGGCTAGCGGGAGTGCTGATACGCAGTATTTT
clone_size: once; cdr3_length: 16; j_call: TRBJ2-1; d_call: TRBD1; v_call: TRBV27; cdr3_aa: CASSPRLRQGSNEQFF; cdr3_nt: TGTGCCAGCAGTCCACGCCTTCGACAGGGAAGCAATGAGCAGTTCTTC
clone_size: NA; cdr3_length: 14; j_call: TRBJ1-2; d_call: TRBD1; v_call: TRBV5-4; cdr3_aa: CASSLGTGRYGYTF; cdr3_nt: TGTGCCAGCAGCTTGGGGACAGGGAGGTATGGCTACACCTTC
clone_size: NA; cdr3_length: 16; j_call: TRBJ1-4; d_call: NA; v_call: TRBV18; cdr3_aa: CASSPLAGTQNEKLFF; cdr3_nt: TGTGCCAGCTCACCACTAGCCGGGACACAGAATGAAAAACTGTTTTTT
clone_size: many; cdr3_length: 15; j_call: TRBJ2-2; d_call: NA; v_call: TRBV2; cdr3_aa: CASGGPAGTDGELFF; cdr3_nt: TGTGCCAGCGGGGGTCCGGCGGGGACGGACGGGGAGCTGTTTTTT
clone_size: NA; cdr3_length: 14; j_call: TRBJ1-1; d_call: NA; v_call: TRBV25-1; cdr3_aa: CASSEQTGNTEAFF; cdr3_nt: TGTGCCAGCAGTGAGCAGACAGGTAACACTGAAGCTTTCTTT
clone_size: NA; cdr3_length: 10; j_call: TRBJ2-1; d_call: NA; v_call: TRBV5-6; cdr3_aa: CASGRSGQFF; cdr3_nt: TGTGCCAGCGGGAGGTCAGGGCAGTTCTTC
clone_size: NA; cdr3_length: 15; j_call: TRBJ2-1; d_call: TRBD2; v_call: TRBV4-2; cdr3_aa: CASSQAAGGKNEQFF; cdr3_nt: TGTGCCAGCAGCCAAGCAGCGGGAGGAAAGAATGAGCAGTTCTTC
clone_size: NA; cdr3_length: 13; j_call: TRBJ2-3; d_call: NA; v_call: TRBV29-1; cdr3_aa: CSVLRDVTDTQYF; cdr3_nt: TGCAGCGTCCTCAGGGATGTTACAGATACGCAGTATTTT
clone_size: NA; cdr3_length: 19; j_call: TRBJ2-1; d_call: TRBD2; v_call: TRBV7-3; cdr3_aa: CASSLNPLAGGRVDNEQFF; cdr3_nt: TGTGCCAGCAGCCTAAATCCACTAGCGGGAGGGAGAGTTGACAATGAGCAGTTCTTC
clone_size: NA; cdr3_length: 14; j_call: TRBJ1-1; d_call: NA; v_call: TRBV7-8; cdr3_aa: CASSFSGLGTEAFF; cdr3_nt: TGTGCCAGCAGCTTCTCGGGTCTCGGCACTGAAGCTTTCTTT
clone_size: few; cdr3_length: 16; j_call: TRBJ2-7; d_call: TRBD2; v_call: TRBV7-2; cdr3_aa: CASSPRPGGKVYEQYF; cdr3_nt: TGTGCCAGCAGCCCAAGGCCGGGAGGGAAGGTCTACGAGCAGTACTTC
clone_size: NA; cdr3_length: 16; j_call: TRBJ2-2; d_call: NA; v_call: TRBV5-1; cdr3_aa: CASSLVIAGNTGELFF; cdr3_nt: TGCGCCAGCAGCTTGGTAATTGCGGGGAACACCGGGGAGCTGTTTTTT
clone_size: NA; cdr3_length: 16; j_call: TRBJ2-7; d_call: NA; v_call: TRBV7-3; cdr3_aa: CASSQGLSGLRAEQYF; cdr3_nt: TGCGCCAGCAGCCAGGGATTATCGGGACTCCGGGCCGAGCAGTACTTC
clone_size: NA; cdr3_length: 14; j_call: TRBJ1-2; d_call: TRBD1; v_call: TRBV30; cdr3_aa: CAWSLTGGAGGYTF; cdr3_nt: TGTGCCTGGAGCCTGACAGGGGGCGCCGGTGGCTACACCTTC
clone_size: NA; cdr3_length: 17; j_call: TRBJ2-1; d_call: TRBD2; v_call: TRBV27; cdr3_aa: CASSIQTTSGRDNEQFF; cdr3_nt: TGTGCCAGCAGTATACAAACGACTAGCGGGAGGGACAATGAGCAGTTCTTC
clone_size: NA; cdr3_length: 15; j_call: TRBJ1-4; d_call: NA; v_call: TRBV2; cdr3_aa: CASSENGLTNEKLFF; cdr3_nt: TGTGCCAGCAGTGAAAACGGGTTAACTAATGAAAAACTGTTTTTT
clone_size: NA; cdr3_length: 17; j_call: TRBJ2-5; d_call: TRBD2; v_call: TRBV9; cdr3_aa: CASSVDPSGTTSPTQYF; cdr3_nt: TGTGCCAGCAGCGTAGACCCTAGCGGGACAACTTCCCCGACCCAGTACTTC
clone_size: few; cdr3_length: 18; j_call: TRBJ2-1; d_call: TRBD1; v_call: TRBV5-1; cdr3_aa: CASSLATTRQGSYNEQFF; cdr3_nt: TGCGCCAGCAGCTTGGCAACAACAAGACAGGGGTCCTACAATGAGCAGTTCTTC
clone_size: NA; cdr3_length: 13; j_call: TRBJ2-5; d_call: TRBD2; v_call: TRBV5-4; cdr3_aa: CASSLGLAETQYF; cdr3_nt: TGTGCCAGCAGCTTGGGACTAGCGGAGACCCAGTACTTC
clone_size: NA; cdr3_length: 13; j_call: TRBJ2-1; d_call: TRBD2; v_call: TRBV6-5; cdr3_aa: CASSYGGRSEQFF; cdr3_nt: TGTGCCAGCAGTTATGGCGGGAGAAGTGAGCAGTTCTTC
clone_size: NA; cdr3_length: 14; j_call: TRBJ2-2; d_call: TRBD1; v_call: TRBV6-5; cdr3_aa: CASSAGQGFGELFF; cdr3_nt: TGTGCCAGCAGTGCCGGACAGGGATTCGGGGAGCTGTTTTTT
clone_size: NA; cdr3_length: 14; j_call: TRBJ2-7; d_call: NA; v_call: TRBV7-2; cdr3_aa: CASSFLSNSYEQYF; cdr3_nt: TGCGCCAGCAGCTTCCTATCAAACTCCTACGAGCAGTACTTC
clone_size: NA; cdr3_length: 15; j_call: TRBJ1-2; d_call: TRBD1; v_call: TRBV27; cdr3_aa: CASRPNRGRDYGYTF; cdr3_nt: TGTGCCAGCAGACCAAACAGGGGGCGCGACTATGGCTACACCTTC
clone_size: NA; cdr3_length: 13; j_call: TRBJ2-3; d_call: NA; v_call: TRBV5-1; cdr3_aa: CASQRDSTDTQYF; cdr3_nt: TGCGCCAGCCAACGGGACAGCACAGATACGCAGTATTTT
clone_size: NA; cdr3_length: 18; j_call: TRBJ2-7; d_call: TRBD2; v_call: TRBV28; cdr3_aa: CASSFSKLAGGLPYEQYF; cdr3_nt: TGTGCCAGCAGTTTCAGTAAACTAGCGGGAGGCCTTCCCTACGAGCAGTACTTC